The clone carrying this TCR beta chain was found a few times. The antigen is undetermined. The data stem from a study of blood T cells in healthy people across ages. Study results and caveats: Diversity figures based on one million T cells were deemed too low. Roughly linear age-related decline in beta diversity appeared, significant by age approximately 43.

Primers used in a second PCR of about 6 to 12 cycles were a sample-barcoded 5' primer and a J-beta primer mix. TCRdb passed the 5' RACE reads through MiXCR, listing each CDR3 protein once. Of 600,000 or so distinct CDR3 sequences in the sample, approximately 21% were seen once. Trimming removed 6 bases from V and 0 bases from J; junction bases left unmatched: 13. This CDR3 comprises 18 residues. Material for sequencing was blood. This rearrangement joins TRBV12-3 or TRBV12-4 to TRBJ1-3; 8 bases align to TRBD1. The sequence was collected from a man between 65 and 85 years old in good health. Here the CDR3 reads CASRQVRQGADSGNTIYF. CDR3 sequence (DNA): TGTGCCAGCAGACAGGTCCGCCAGGGGGCTGACTCTGGAAACACCATATATTTT.